The 8 T cell receptor beta chains below were found in one sample sequenced in a study of T cells expressing NK-cell markers. With the 5' RACE reads reprocessed, TCRdb shows one record per CDR3 protein and no DNA. The specimen's table records around 470,000 distinct CDR3 sequences. Sequencing was performed on blood T cells: a sorted CD56 or NKG2C T cell subset, CD4+ or CD8+ T cells, or bulk PBMC T cells (not recorded which). All receptors come from a woman in her fifties or sixties in good health.

The J gene is TRBJ1-1, the V gene TRBV4-2; TCRdb lists TRBD1, though no DNA is available to test this call. Looked up from germline, CDR1 is LGHNA and CDR2 is YNFKEQ. The CDR3 length is 13 residues. The CDR3 sequence: CASGPTGKSEAFF.

The CDR3 here is CASSLVDSYNSPLHF. The rearrangement uses TRBV3-1 and TRBJ1-6. This CDR3 region has 15 residues. Germline CDR1 and CDR2: LGHDT and YNNKEL (reference sequence).

The chain couples TRBV3-1 to TRBJ1-4; TCRdb calls TRBD1, which cannot be checked without DNA. The CDR3 covers 17 residues. In germline, CDR1 is LGHDT, CDR2 YNNKEL (reference sequence). CDR3 loop: CASSQDGTGTRSEKLFF.

V usage is TRBV15 and J usage is TRBJ2-5; the D call from TCRdb, TRBD2, cannot be confirmed without DNA. Germline V gene lookup returns CDR1 LNHNV and CDR2 YYDKDF (reference sequence). CDR3 length: 14 amino acids. CDR3 residues: CATSKTSGQETQYF.

This rearrangement joins TRBV2 to TRBJ1-1; TCRdb designates TRBD1, a call that cannot be tested without DNA. This CDR3 region has 14 residues. The germline gives CDR1 SNHLY, CDR2 FYNNEI. CDR3: CASSEDRMGTEAFF.

The chain recombines TRBV7-9 with TRBJ2-3; with no DNA, the TCRdb D assignment of TRBD1 cannot be verified. The CDR3 consists of 15 residues. Germline values: CDR1 SEHNR, CDR2 FQNEAQ (reference sequence). The CDR3 region is CASSAGTGRTDTQYF.

The gene calls are TRBV2 and TRBJ2-4. Germline V CDR1 and CDR2: SNHLY, FYNNEI. This CDR3 has 13 residues. The CDR3 here is CASTGSSKNIQYF.

This chain links TRBV9 with TRBJ2-2; there is no DNA to check the TCRdb D call of TRBD2. The germline V gene has CDR1 SGDLS and CDR2 YYNGEE. The length of the CDR3 is 18 residues. CDR3 protein: CASSGLAGEPLGAGELFF.